Presented here are 3 T cell receptor beta chains from one specimen sequenced in a study of response to subunit inactivated influenza vaccine. TCRdb reprocessed the RT-PCR reads via MiXCR and lists one record per CDR3 protein. This sample has more than 450,000 distinct CDR3 sequences; about 11% occur once, and the top ten carry more than 9.5%. The sample also formed part of further work on T cells expressing NK-cell markers. That study reports: Libraries used 5'RACE template switching adding universal primer site and UMIs.

Sample: PBMCs from blood, taken on the day of vaccination. These receptors were obtained from a man aged 50-59 years who received an inactivated influenza vaccine.

V gene TRBV3-1 combines with J gene TRBJ1-6; TRBD1 might be the D (6 bases). V shed 3 bases and J shed 7 bases, with 13 bases lying between them. This CDR3 has 15 amino acids. The germline CDR1 and CDR2 sequences are LGHDT and YNNKEL (reference sequence). The CDR3 is CASSQQTGLNSPLHF. CDR3 DNA: TGTGCCAGCAGCCAGCAGACAGGACTGAATTCACCCCTCCACTTT.

The chain combines TRBV20-1 with TRBJ2-5; D perhaps matches TRBD1 (5 bases). V was clipped by 2 bases and J by 5 bases, with 24 bases between them. Germline V gene lookup returns CDR1 DFQATT and CDR2 SNEGSKA (reference sequence). The CDR3 consists of 17 residues. The CDR3 DNA is TGCAGTGCTAGACCCAGCTCGCTCAGGGCCGCCAGGGAGACCCAGTACTTC. Encoded protein: CSARPSSLRAARETQYF.

The chain combines TRBV3-1 with TRBJ2-3; the D gene is possibly TRBD1 (6 bases). The CDR3 sequence is 15 residues long. Trimming stripped 2 bases from V and 5 bases from J, with 14 bases between. Germline values: CDR1 LGHDT, CDR2 YNNKEL (reference sequence). In DNA form, the CDR3 reads TGTGCCAGCAGCCAATGGACAGCAAGCGTAGATACGCAGTATTTT. Its protein product is CASSQWTASVDTQYF.